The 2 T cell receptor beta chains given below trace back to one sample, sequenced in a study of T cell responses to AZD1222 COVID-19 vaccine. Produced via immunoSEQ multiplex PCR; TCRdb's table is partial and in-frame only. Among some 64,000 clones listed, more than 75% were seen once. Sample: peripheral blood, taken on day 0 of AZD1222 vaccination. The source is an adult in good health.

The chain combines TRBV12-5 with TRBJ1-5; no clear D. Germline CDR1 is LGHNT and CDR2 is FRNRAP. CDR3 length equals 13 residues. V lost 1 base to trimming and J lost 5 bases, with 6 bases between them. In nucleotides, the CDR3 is TGTGCTAGTGGTTTGGAAGAACATCAGCCCCAGCATTTT. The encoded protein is CASGLEEHQPQHF.

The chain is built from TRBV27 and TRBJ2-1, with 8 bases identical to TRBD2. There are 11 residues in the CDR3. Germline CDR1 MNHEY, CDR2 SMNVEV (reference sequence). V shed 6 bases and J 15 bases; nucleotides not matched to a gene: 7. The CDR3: CASRAGTRRFF. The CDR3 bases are TGTGCCAGCAGAGCCGGGACTAGGCGGTTCTTC.